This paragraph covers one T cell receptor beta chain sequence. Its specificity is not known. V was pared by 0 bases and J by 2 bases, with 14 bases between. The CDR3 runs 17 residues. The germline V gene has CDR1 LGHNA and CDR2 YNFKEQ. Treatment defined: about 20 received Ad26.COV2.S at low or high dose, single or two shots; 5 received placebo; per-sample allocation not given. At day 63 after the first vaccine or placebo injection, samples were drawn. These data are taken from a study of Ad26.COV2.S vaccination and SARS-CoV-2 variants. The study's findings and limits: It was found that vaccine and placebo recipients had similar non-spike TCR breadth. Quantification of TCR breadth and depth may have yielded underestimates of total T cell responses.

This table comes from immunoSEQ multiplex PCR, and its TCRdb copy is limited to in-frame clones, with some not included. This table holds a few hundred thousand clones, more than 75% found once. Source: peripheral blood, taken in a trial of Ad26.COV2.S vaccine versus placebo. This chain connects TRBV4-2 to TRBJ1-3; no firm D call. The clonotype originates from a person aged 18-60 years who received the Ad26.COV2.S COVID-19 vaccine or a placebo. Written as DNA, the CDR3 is TGTGCCAGCAGCCAAGATGGGGAAGGCAGCCCTGGAAACACCATATATTTT. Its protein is CASSQDGEGSPGNTIYF.